This T cell receptor beta chain was observed in a study of control samples from healthy donors and cancer patients. TCRdb keeps only in-frame clones here, not all; method: immunoSEQ multiplex PCR. Its table records approximately 190,000 clones. In germline, CDR1 is KGHDR, CDR2 SFDVKD. V dropped 5 bases and J dropped 5; count of bases not matched to a gene: 3. The CDR3 has 14 residues. Sequenced sample: blood. The chain combines TRBV24-1 with TRBJ1-4; 8 nucleotides line up with TRBD1. This clonotype was sampled from a woman in her thirties in good health. The CDR3: CATSGTGRNEKLFF. The CDR3 nucleotides are TGTGCCACCAGTGGGACAGGGAGAAATGAAAAACTGTTTTTT.